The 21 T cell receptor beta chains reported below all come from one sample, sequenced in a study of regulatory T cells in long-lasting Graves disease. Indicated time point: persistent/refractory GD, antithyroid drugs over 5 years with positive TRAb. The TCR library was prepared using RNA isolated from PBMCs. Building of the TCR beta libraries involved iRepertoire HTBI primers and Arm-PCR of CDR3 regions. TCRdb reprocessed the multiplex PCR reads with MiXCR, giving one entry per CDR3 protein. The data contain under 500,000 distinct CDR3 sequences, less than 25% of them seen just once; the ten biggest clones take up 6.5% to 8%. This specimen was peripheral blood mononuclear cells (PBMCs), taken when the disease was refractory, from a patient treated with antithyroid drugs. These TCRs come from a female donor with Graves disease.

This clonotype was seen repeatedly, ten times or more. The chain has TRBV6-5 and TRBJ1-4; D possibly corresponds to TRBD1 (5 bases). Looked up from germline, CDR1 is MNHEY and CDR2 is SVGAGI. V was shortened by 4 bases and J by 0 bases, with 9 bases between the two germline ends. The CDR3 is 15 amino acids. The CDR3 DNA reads TGTGCCAGCAGTTTCACCAGGGCAACTAATGAAAAACTGTTTTTT. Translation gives CASSFTRATNEKLFF.

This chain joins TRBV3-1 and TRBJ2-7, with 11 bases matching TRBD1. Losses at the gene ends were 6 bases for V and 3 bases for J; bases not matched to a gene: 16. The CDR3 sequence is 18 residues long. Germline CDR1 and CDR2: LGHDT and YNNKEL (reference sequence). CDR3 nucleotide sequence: TGTGCCAGCAGTTCCCCCGGGACAGGGGGTGTCCTTAACTACGAGCAGTACTTC. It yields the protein CASSSPGTGGVLNYEQYF.

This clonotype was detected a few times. The CDR3 bases are TGCAGTGCTAGGGGGGACACCGGGGAGCTGTTTTTT. This encodes CSARGDTGELFF. The chain has TRBV20-1 and TRBJ2-2; D might be TRBD1 or TRBD2, each matching 5 bases. The V gene lost 3 bases and the J gene lost 3 bases, with 5 bases spanning the gap. Germline V lookup: CDR1 DFQATT, CDR2 SNEGSKA (reference sequence). This CDR3 region has 12 residues.

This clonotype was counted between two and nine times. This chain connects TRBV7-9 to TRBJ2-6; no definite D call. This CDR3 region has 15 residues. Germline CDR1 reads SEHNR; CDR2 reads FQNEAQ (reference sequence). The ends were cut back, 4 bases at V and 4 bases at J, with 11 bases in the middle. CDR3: CASSYGPGGANVLTF. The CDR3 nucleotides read TGTGCCAGCAGCTATGGGCCTGGGGGGGCCAACGTCCTGACTTTC.

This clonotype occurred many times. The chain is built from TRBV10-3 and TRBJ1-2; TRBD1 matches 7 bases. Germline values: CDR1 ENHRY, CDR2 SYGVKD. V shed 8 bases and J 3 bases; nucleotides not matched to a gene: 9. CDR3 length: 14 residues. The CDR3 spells CAIWDSSGDYGYTF. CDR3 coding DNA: TGTGCCATCTGGGACAGTTCGGGCGACTATGGCTACACCTTC.

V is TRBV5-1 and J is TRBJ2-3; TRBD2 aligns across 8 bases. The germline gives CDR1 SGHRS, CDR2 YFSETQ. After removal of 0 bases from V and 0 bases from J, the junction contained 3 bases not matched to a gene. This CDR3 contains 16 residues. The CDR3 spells CASSLDLAGSTDTQYF. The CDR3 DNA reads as TGCGCCAGCAGCTTGGACCTAGCGGGCAGCACAGATACGCAGTATTTT.

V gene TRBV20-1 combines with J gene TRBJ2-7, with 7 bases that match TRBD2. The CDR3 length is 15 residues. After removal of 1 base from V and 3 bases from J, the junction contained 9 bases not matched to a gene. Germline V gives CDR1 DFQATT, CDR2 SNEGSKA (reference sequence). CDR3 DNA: TGCAGTGCTAGAGCCCCCGCTGGCGGGAGCTACGAGCAGTACTTC. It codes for CSARAPAGGSYEQYF.

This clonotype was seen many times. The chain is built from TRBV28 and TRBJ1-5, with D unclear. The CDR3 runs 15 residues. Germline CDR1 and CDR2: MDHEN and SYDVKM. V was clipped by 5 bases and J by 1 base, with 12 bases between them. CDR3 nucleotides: TGTGCCAGCAGTGCCGACAAGTCGAGCAATCAGCCCCAGCATTTT. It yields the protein CASSADKSSNQPQHF.

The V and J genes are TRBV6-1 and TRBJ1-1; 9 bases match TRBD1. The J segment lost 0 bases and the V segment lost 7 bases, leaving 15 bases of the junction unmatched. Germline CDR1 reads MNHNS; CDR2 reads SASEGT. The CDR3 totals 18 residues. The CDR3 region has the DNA TGTGCCAGCACCTTCATGTACAGGGGGCTCGCGGTGAACACTGAAGCTTTCTTT. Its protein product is CASTFMYRGLAVNTEAFF.

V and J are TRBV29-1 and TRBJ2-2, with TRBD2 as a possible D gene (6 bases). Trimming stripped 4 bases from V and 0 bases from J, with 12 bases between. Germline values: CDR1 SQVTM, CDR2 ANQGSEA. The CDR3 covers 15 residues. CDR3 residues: CSVATSSANTGELFF. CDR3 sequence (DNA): TGCAGCGTTGCAACTAGCAGCGCGAACACCGGGGAGCTGTTTTTT.

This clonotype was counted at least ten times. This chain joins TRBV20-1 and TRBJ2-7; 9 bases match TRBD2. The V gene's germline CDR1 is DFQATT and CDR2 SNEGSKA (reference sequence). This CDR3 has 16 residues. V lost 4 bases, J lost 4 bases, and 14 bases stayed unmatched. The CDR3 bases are TGCAGTGCTACTCCCGGCCGGCGGGAGGGCCGTTACGAGCAGTACTTC. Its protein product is CSATPGRREGRYEQYF.

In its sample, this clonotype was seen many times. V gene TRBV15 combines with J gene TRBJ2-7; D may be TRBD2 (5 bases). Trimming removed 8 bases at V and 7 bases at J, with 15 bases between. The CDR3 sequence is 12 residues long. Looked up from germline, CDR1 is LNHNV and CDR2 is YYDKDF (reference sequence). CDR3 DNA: TGTGCCACCGCCTACTTTTCGGGAGAGCAGTACTTC. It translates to CATAYFSGEQYF.

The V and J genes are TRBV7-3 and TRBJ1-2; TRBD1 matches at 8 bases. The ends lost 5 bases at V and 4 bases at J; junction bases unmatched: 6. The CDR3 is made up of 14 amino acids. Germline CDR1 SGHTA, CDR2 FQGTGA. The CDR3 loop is CASSLGGTGYGYTF. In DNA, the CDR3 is TGTGCCAGCAGCCTAGGGGGGACAGGCTATGGCTACACCTTC.

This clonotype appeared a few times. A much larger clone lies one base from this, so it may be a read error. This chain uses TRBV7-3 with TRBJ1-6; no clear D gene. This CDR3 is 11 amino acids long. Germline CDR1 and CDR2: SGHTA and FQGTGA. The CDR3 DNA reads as TGTGCCAGCAGCTTAGGTTCACCCCTCCGCTTT. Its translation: CASSLGSPLRF.

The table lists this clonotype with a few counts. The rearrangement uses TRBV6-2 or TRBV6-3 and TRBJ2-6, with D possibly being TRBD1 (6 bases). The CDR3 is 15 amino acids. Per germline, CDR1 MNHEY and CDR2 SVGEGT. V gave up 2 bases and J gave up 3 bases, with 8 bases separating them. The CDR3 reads CASSYAGVGANVLTF. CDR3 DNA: TGTGCCAGCAGTTACGCAGGGGTTGGGGCCAACGTCCTGACTTTC.

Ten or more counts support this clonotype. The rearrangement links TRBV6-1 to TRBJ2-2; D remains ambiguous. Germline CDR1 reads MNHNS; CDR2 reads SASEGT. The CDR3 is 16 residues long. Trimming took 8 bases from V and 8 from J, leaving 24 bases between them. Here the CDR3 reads CASAVQPSYQVGELFF. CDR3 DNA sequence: TGTGCCAGCGCCGTTCAGCCTTCTTATCAAGTTGGGGAGCTGTTTTTT.

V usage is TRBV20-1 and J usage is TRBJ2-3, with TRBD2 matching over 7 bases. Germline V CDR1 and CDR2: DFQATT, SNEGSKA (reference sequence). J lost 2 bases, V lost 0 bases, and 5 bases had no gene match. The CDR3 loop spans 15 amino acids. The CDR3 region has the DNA TGCAGTGCTAGAGAAATGCGGGGGAACACAGATACGCAGTATTTT. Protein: CSAREMRGNTDTQYF.

The CDR3 bases are TGTGCCAGCAGCCCCCCTTCAGGACTAGCGGGAGATACGCAGTATTTT. Translating gives CASSPPSGLAGDTQYF. The chain has TRBV12-3 or TRBV12-4 and TRBJ2-3, with TRBD2 identical over 11 bases. Unmatched junction bases numbered 10, after V lost 6 bases and J lost 5 bases. There are 16 residues in the CDR3.

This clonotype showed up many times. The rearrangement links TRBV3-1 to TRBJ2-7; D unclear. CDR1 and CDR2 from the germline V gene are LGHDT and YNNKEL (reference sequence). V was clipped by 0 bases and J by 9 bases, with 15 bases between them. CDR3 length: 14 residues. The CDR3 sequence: CASSQDKDGTLQYF. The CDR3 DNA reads TGTGCCAGCAGCCAAGATAAGGACGGAACCTTGCAGTACTTC.

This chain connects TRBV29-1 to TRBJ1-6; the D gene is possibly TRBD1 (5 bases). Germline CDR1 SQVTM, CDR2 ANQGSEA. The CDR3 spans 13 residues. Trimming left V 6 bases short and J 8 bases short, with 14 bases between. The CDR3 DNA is TGCAGCGTGGGAGGGGCGGAGGATTCACCCCTCCACTTT. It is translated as CSVGGAEDSPLHF. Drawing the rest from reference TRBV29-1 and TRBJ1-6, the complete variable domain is SAVISQKPSRDICQRGTSLTIQCQVDSQVTMMFWYRQQPGQSLTLIATANQGSEATYESGFVIDKFPISRPNLTFSTLTVSNMSPEDSSIYLCSVGGAEDSPLHFGNGTRLTVT.

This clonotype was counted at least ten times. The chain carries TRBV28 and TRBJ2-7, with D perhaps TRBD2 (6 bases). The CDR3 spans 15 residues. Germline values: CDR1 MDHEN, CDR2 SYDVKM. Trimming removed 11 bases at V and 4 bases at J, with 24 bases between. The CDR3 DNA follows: TGTGCCTCCGCGGTAGGCAATCGGGGACTTTACGAGCAGTACTTC. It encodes CASAVGNRGLYEQYF.